This TCR beta chain was captured by sequencing in a study of blood T cell repertoires in COVID-19. V shed 6 bases and J shed 1 base, with 9 bases lying between them. The germline V gene has CDR1 SEHNR and CDR2 FQNEAQ (reference sequence). This CDR3 contains 13 residues. Per the study methods: Using reference gene primer amplification, nucleated cell counts were estimated. Measured with immunoSEQ multiplex PCR; TCRdb has only the in-frame clones, and not every one. For V, J and clone size, that table is used; D and trimming come from the DNA. Counted here are 200,000 to 250,000 clones, 70% to 90% occurring once; the ten biggest clones make up under 4%. Study members were between about 18 and 100 years old and lived in roughly 24 US regions. Self-reported history from a screening survey and questionnaire set each donor's cohort.

The sample taken for sequencing was PBMCs or T cells enriched from blood (not recorded which). The receptor comes from a woman aged 40 to 49 with acute COVID-19. The V call is TRBV7-9, the J call TRBJ1-1; D perhaps matches TRBD1 (5 bases). This CDR3 reads CASSWQGNTEAFF. The CDR3 DNA sequence: TGTGCCAGCAGTTGGCAGGGGAACACTGAAGCTTTCTTT. Using reference TRBV7-9 and TRBJ1-1 for the parts outside the CDR3, the full variable domain is DTGVSQNPRHKITKRGQNVTFRCDPISEHNRLYWYRQTLGQGPEFLTYFQNEAQLEKSRLLSDRFSAERPKGSFSTLEIQRTEQGDSAMYLCASSWQGNTEAFFGQGTRLTVV.